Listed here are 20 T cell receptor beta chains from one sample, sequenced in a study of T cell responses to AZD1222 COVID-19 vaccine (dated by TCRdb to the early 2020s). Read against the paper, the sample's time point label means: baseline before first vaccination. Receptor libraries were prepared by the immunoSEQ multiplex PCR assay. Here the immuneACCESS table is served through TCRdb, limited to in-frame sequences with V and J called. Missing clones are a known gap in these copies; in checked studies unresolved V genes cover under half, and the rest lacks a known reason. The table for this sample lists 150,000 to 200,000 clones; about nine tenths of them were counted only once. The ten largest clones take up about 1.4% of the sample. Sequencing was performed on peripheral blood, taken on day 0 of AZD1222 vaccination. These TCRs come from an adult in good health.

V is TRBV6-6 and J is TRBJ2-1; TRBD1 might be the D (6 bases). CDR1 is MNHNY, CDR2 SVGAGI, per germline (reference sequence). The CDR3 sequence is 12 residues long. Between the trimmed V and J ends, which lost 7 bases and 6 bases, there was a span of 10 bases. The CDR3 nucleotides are TGTGCCAGCAATCAAGGGGGCAATGAGCAGTTCTTC. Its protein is CASNQGGNEQFF.

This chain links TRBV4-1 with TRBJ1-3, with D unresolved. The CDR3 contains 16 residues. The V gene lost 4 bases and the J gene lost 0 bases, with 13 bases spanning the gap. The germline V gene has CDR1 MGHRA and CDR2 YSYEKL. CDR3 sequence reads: CASSPPDAGSGNTIYF. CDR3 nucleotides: TGCGCCAGCAGCCCGCCCGATGCCGGCTCTGGAAACACCATATATTTT.

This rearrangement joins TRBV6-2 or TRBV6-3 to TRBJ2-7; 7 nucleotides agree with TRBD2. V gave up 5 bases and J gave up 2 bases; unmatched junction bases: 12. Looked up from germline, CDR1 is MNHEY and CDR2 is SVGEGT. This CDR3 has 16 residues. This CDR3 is CASSTGGSGGPYEQYF. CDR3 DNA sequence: TGTGCCAGCAGTACGGGGGGTAGCGGCGGTCCCTACGAGCAGTACTTC.

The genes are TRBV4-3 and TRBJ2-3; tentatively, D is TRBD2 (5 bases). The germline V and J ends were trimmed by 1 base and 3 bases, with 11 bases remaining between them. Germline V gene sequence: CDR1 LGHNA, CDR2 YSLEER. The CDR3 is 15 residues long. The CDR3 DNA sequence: TGCGCCAGCAGCCAAGGGGAGTTCGATACAGATACGCAGTATTTT. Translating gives CASSQGEFDTDTQYF.

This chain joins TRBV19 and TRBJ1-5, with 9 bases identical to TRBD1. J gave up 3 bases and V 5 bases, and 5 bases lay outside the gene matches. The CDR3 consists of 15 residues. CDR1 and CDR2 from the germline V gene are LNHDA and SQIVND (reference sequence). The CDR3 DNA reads TGTGCCAGTAGTCCACAGGGGGCTATCAATCAGCCCCAGCATTTT. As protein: CASSPQGAINQPQHF.

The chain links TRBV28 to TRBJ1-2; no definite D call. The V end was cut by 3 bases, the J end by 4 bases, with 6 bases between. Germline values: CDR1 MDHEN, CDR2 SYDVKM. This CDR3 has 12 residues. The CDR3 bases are TGTGCCAGCAGTTTCACTTTCTATGGCTACACCTTC. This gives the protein CASSFTFYGYTF.

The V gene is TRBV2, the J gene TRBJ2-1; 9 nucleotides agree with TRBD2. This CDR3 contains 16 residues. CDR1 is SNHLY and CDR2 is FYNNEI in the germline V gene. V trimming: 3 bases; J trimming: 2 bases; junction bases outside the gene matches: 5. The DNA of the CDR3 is TGTGCCAGCAGTGAGCAAGCGGGGGGCCCCTACAATGAGCAGTTCTTC. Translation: CASSEQAGGPYNEQFF. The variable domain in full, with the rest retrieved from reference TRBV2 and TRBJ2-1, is EPEVTQTPSHQVTQMGQEVILRCVPISNHLYFYWYRQILGQKVEFLVSFYNNEISEKSEIFDDQFSVERPDGSNFTLKIRSTKLEDSAMYFCASSEQAGGPYNEQFFGPGTRLTVL.

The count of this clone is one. The CDR3 loop reads CASSTSDMRGYTF. DNA of the CDR3: TGTGCCAGCAGTACCTCGGACATGCGTGGCTACACCTTC. J is TRBJ1-2 and V is TRBV27; D is perhaps TRBD1 (5 bases). Germline V gene sequence: CDR1 MNHEY, CDR2 SMNVEV (reference sequence). V lost 5 bases to trimming and J lost 7 bases, with 14 bases between them. This CDR3 has 13 residues.

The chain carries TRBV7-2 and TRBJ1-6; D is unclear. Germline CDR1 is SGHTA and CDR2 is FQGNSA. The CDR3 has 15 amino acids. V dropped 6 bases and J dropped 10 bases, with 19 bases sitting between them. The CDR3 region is CASSPVGTAGSPLHF. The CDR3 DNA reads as TGTGCCAGCAGTCCCGTCGGCACAGCGGGGTCACCCCTCCACTTT.

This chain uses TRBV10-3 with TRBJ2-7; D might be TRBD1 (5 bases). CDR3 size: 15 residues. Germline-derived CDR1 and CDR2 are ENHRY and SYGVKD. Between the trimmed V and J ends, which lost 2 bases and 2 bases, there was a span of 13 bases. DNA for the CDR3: TGTGCCATCAGTGAGCCCCCTCAGGGAACCTACGAGCAGTACTTC. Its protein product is CAISEPPQGTYEQYF.

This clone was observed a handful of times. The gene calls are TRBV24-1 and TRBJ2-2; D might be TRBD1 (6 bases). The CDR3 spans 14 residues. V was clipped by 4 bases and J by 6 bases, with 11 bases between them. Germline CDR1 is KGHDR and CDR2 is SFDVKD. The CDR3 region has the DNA TGTGCCACCAGTGACCCACAGGGATCCGGGGAGCTGTTTTTT. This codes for CATSDPQGSGELFF.

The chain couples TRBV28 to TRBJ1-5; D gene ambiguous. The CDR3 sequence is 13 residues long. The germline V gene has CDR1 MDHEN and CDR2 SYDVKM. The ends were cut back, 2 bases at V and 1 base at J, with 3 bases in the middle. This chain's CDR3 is CASSLRSNQPQHF. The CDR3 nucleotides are TGTGCCAGCAGTTTAAGGAGCAATCAGCCCCAGCATTTT.

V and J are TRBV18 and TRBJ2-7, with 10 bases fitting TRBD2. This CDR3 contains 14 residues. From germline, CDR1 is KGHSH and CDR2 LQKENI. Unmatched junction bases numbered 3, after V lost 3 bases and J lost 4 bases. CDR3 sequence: CASSPGTSVYEQYF. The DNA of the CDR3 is TGTGCCAGCTCACCCGGGACTAGCGTATACGAGCAGTACTTC.

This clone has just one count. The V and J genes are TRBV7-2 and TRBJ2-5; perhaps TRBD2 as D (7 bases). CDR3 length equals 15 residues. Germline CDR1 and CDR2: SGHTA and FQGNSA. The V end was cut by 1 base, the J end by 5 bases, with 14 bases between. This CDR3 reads CASSLGGRGGETQYF. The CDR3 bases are TGTGCCAGCAGCTTAGGGGGAAGGGGGGGCGAGACCCAGTACTTC.

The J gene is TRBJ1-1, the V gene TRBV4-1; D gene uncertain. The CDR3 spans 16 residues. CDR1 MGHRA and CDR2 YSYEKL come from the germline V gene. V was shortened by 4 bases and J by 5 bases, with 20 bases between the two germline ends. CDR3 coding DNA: TGCGCCAGCAGCCTCGTAGGATCTCCGGGCGGGACTGAAGCTTTCTTT. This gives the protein CASSLVGSPGGTEAFF.

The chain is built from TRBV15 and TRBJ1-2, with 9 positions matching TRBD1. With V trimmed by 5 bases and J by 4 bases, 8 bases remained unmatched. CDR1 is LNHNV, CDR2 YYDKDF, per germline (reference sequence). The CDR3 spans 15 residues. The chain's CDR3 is CATSGQTGGPYGYTF. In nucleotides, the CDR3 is TGTGCCACCAGCGGGCAGACAGGGGGACCCTATGGCTACACCTTC.

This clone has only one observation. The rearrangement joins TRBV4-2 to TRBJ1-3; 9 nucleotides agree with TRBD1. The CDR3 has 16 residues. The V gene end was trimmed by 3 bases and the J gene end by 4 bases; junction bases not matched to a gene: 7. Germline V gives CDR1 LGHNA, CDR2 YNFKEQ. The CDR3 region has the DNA TGTGCCAGCAGCCATGGGGGGACAGGGTTAGGAAACACCATATATTTT. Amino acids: CASSHGGTGLGNTIYF.

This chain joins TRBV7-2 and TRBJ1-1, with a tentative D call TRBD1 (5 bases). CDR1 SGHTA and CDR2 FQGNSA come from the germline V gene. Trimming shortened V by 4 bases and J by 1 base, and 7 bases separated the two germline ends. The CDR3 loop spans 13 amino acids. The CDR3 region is CASSSGRNTEAFF. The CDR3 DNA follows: TGTGCCAGCAGCTCGGGACGGAACACTGAAGCTTTCTTT.

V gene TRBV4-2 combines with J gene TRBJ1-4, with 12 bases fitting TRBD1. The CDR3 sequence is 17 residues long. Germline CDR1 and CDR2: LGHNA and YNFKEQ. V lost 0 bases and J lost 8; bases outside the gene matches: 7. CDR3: CASSQEIPGTGGEKLFF. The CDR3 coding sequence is TGTGCCAGCAGCCAAGAAATTCCTGGGACAGGGGGCGAAAAACTGTTTTTT.

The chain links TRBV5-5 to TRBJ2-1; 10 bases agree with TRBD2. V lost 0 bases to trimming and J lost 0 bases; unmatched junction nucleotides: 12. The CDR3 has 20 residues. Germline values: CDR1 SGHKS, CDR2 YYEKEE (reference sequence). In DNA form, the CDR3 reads TGTGCCAGCAGCTTGGGGAGGGGGCTAGCGGGGGCCCGCTCCTACAATGAGCAGTTCTTC. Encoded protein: CASSLGRGLAGARSYNEQFF.